The next 17 T cell receptor beta chains were all read from a single sample in a study of shared clonotypes between healthy human individuals. Some clones are missing from TCRdb's copy, which holds only in-frame ones; the method was immunoSEQ multiplex PCR. The sample comprises 330,000 or so clones, less than 75% of which are singletons, and more than 9% rests with the top ten. The sample consisted of memory CD4+ T cells sorted from blood. Stated subset: CD45RA-negative fraction. The receptor source for this set is a man younger than 45 in good health.

This chain connects TRBV7-6 to TRBJ2-2; no clear D. The germline gives CDR1 SGHVS, CDR2 FNYEAQ. The V end was cut by 2 bases, the J end by 0 bases, with 10 bases between. The CDR3 contains 16 residues. The CDR3 bases are TGTGCCAGCAGCTTAAGAATCGACGCGAACACCGGGGAGCTGTTTTTT. This codes for CASSLRIDANTGELFF.

This clone was counted between two and nine times. The chain carries TRBV6-1 and TRBJ2-7; the D gene is possibly TRBD2 (5 bases). The V gene lost 1 base and the J gene lost 6 bases, with 10 bases spanning the gap. The CDR3 is 13 amino acids. Germline CDR1 is MNHNS and CDR2 is SASEGT. CDR3: CASSEGGHLEQYF. The CDR3, as DNA: TGTGCCAGCAGTGAAGGAGGGCACCTCGAGCAGTACTTC.

V is TRBV19 and J is TRBJ2-1, with 11 bases aligning to TRBD2. With V trimmed by 10 bases and J by 9 bases, 8 bases remained unmatched. CDR3 length: 13 amino acids. Per germline, CDR1 LNHDA and CDR2 SQIVND (reference sequence). CDR3 nucleotide sequence: TGTGCCACTACACTAGCGGGAGTTACTGAGCAGTTCTTC. It encodes CATTLAGVTEQFF.

CDR3 in amino acids: CASSLGQRGGSTGELFF. The CDR3 coding sequence is TGTGCCAGCAGCTTAGGGCAAAGGGGAGGTAGCACCGGGGAGCTGTTTTTT. The V gene is TRBV7-2, the J gene TRBJ2-2; the D gene is possibly TRBD2 (6 bases). This CDR3 has 17 amino acids. V lost 1 base, J lost 4 bases, and 16 bases lay in between. CDR1 is SGHTA, CDR2 FQGNSA, per germline.

The chain links TRBV19 to TRBJ1-5; no definite D call. The CDR3 runs 14 residues. The V end lost 7 bases, the J end lost 4 bases, and 14 bases lay between the germline ends. Per the germline V gene, CDR1 is LNHDA and CDR2 is SQIVND (reference sequence). CDR3 sequence: CASNLVNLNQPQHF. The CDR3 nucleotides read TGTGCCAGTAATCTCGTGAACTTAAATCAGCCCCAGCATTTT. Supplemented by reference TRBV19 and TRBJ1-5, the full variable domain reads DGGITQSPKYLFRKEGQNVTLSCEQNLNHDAMYWYRQDPGQGLRLIYYSQIVNDFQKGDIAEGYSVSREKKESFPLTVTSAQKNPTAFYLCASNLVNLNQPQHFGDGTRLSIL.

The V gene is TRBV5-1, the J gene TRBJ2-7; D is unresolved. With 0 bases removed from V and 2 bases from J, the gap between germline ends came to 9 bases. The CDR3 totals 14 residues. CDR1 is SGHRS, CDR2 YFSETQ, per germline. The CDR3 coding sequence is TGCGCCAGCAGCTTGGACAGTGGAGCCTACGAGCAGTACTTC. Its protein is CASSLDSGAYEQYF.

This clone has a single count. The V and J genes are TRBV5-1 and TRBJ2-3; TRBD2 matches 7 bases. Germline V lookup: CDR1 SGHRS, CDR2 YFSETQ. The CDR3 totals 14 residues. The V gene end was trimmed by 1 base and the J gene end by 6 bases; junction bases not matched to a gene: 5. This CDR3 is CASSLTSAADTQYF. The CDR3 DNA reads as TGCGCCAGCAGCTTGACTAGCGCCGCTGATACGCAGTATTTT.

This clone was recorded at least ten times. The chain couples TRBV18 to TRBJ1-4; D gene unclear. The CDR3 is 15 residues long. CDR1 and CDR2 from the germline V gene are KGHSH and LQKENI. V lost 5 bases and J lost 0, with 10 bases in between. The CDR3 here is CASSTSGTTNEKLFF. In DNA, the CDR3 is TGTGCCAGCTCAACCTCCGGGACAACTAATGAAAAACTGTTTTTT.

The J gene is TRBJ1-2, the V gene TRBV19; a possible D gene is TRBD1 (5 bases). The CDR3 is made up of 17 amino acids. The germline gives CDR1 LNHDA, CDR2 SQIVND (reference sequence). Trimming removed 10 bases from V and 0 bases from J, with 24 bases in between. Written as DNA, the CDR3 is TGTGCCACCAAAGGGCGTGTCGAGGGGACTACTAACTATGGCTACACCTTC. Amino acids: CATKGRVEGTTNYGYTF.

This clone was found a few times. This rearrangement joins TRBV18 to TRBJ1-2; the match to TRBD1 covers 8 bases. CDR1 and CDR2 (germline): KGHSH, LQKENI. V was pared by 6 bases and J by 6 bases, with 9 bases of the junction left unmatched. This CDR3 is 14 amino acids long. The CDR3 sequence is CASSVVDRGDGYTF. In nucleotides, the CDR3 is TGTGCCAGCTCGGTGGTTGACAGGGGAGATGGCTACACCTTC.

The rearrangement links TRBV6-4 to TRBJ2-7; a weak D match, TRBD2 (6 bases). Trimming left V 5 bases short and J 6 bases short, with 17 bases between. The germline CDR1 and CDR2 sequences are MRHNA and SNTAGT. The CDR3 is made up of 14 amino acids. In DNA form, the CDR3 reads TGTGCCAGCAGTCTCATCCCGGGAGAGCGCGAGCAGTACTTC. Its translation is CASSLIPGEREQYF.

The chain carries TRBV2 and TRBJ2-1, with D unresolved. Between the trimmed V and J ends, which lost 7 bases and 12 bases, there was a span of 16 bases. From germline, CDR1 is SNHLY and CDR2 FYNNEI. The CDR3 extends over 12 amino acids. CDR3 loop: CASNSDSPGQFF. Here the CDR3 DNA reads TGTGCCAGCAACTCGGATTCCCCTGGGCAGTTCTTC.

The chain combines TRBV7-9 with TRBJ1-1, with D tentatively TRBD1 (5 bases). The germline gives CDR1 SEHNR, CDR2 FQNEAQ (reference sequence). Trimming left V 3 bases short and J 11 bases short, with 13 bases between. The CDR3 consists of 12 residues. The CDR3 sequence is CASSLGPGYAFF. CDR3 sequence (DNA): TGTGCCAGCAGCTTGGGTCCAGGGTATGCTTTCTTT.

The gene calls are TRBV20-1 and TRBJ2-7; D is unresolved. V was shortened by 3 bases and J by 7 bases, with 10 bases between the two germline ends. The CDR3 runs 11 residues. Germline CDR1 reads DFQATT; CDR2 reads SNEGSKA (reference sequence). CDR3 region: CSARAAYEQYF. In DNA, the CDR3 is TGCAGTGCTAGGGCGGCTTATGAGCAGTACTTC.

Worth noting for this clone: Other DNA sequences in the sample encode the same CDR3. This chain joins TRBV29-1 and TRBJ2-3; D not certain. The CDR3 spans 13 residues. In germline, CDR1 is SQVTM, CDR2 ANQGSEA. V was cut by 3 bases and J by 4 bases, with 11 bases left in between. The CDR3 nucleotides read TGCAGCGTTGATAGAGGCCTGCCAGATACGCAGTATTTT. This encodes CSVDRGLPDTQYF.

The V call is TRBV5-5, the J call TRBJ2-7; 7 nucleotides match TRBD2. CDR1 and CDR2 (germline): SGHKS, YYEKEE (reference sequence). This CDR3 comprises 14 residues. The ends lost 3 bases at V and 3 bases at J; junction bases unmatched: 6. CDR3 sequence: CASSYNSGFYEQYF. CDR3 bases: TGTGCCAGCAGCTACAATAGCGGGTTCTACGAGCAGTACTTC.

J is TRBJ1-5 and V is TRBV30; D might be TRBD1 (5 bases). V lost 1 base and J 7 bases, leaving 11 bases between the germline ends. CDR3 length: 13 amino acids. From germline, CDR1 is GTSNPN and CDR2 SVGIG (reference sequence). The CDR3 here is CAWSEGVRQPQHF. The DNA of the CDR3 is TGTGCCTGGAGTGAAGGGGTACGACAGCCCCAGCATTTT.